This T cell receptor (beta chain) was identified in a study of T cell responses to AZD1222 COVID-19 vaccine. Study results and limitations: Spike-wide vaccine-associated CD4 TCRs dominated at 160-218 and 743-854. The reported proportion of spike-specific TCRs targeting unmutated variant regions was nearly half. Baseline seropositivity occurred in only a handful of AZD1222 recipients.

The CDR3 sequence is 15 residues long. Trimming shortened V by 2 bases and J by 5 bases, and 15 bases separated the two germline ends. Germline CDR1 and CDR2: KGHSH and LQKENI. Libraries were prepared by immunoSEQ multiplex PCR; TCRdb keeps only in-frame clonotypes and omits some of them. The table shows 100,000 or so clones, with around nine tenths occurring only once. As to this clone: Its antigen is still unknown.

Sequenced material: peripheral blood, taken on day 0 of AZD1222 vaccination. This receptor was taken from an adult in good health. The genes are TRBV18 and TRBJ1-1; a weak D match, TRBD1 (5 bases). The CDR3 DNA is TGTGCCAGCTCACCAGTCGCCTGGGGGGAAACTGAAGCTTTCTTT. This gives the protein CASSPVAWGETEAFF.